The rows below give T cell receptor beta chains drawn from one sample of a study of T cell repertoires in cytomegalovirus infection. TCRdb re-called the reads with MiXCR, one entry per CDR3 protein. This sample has around 250,000 distinct CDR3 sequences, with more than 15% found just once. Material for sequencing was CD8+ T cells from PBMCs. These receptors originate from a human donor in good health (CMV status not recorded). Some clones in this sample may be carry-over from other donors' samples. Both conserved end residues are part of each CDR3. The D gene is left open where the match is weak. Only some rows state a clone size, as once, few, many or a class for expanded clones.

J	size	V	D	CDR3	DNA
TRBJ1-1	many	TRBV7-8	-	CASSLNRVFSGEAFF	TGTGCCAGCAGCTTGAACAGGGTTTTTAGCGGTGAAGCTTTCTTT
TRBJ1-1	few	TRBV11-2	TRBD1	CASSSYRGPEAFF	TGTGCCAGCAGCTCATACAGGGGGCCTGAAGCTTTCTTT
TRBJ2-7	many	TRBV7-9	TRBD1	CASSVDRAWEQYF	TGTGCCAGCAGCGTTGACAGGGCGTGGGAGCAGTACTTC
TRBJ1-6	few	TRBV27	-	CASSGDSPPSPLHF	TGTGCCAGCAGCGGGGACTCCCCCCCTTCACCCCTCCACTTT
TRBJ2-7	many	TRBV7-6	TRBD2	CASSLEAPTSAVYEQYF	TGTGCCAGCAGCTTAGAGGCCCCAACTAGCGCCGTCTACGAGCAGTACTTC
TRBJ1-2	many	TRBV7-9	TRBD1	CASSLADRAGGYTF	TGTGCCAGCAGCTTAGCGGACAGGGCTGGTGGCTACACCTTC
TRBJ1-3	few	TRBV29-1	-	CSVHRYQAPGSSGNTIYF	TGCAGCGTCCACAGGTATCAAGCTCCGGGGTCCTCTGGAAACACCATATATTTT
TRBJ1-6	-	TRBV20-1	-	CSARVRGSSPLHF	TGCAGTGCTAGAGTGCGAGGGAGTTCACCCCTCCACTTT
TRBJ1-2	few	TRBV27	-	CASSIAGRKGYTF	TGTGCCAGCAGTATCGCCGGGAGGAAGGGCTACACCTTC
TRBJ1-1	-	TRBV4-1	TRBD1	CASSRGDRVNTEAFF	TGCGCCAGCAGCCGGGGGGACAGGGTGAACACTGAAGCTTTCTTT
TRBJ2-1	many	TRBV2	TRBD2	CASNLRRGVPYNEQFF	TGTGCCAGCAATCTTCGGCGGGGGGTCCCCTACAATGAGCAGTTCTTC
TRBJ2-5	-	TRBV11-2	TRBD2	CASRRTSGGCQETQYF	TGTGCCAGCAGGCGGACTAGCGGGGGATGCCAAGAGACCCAGTACTTC
TRBJ2-1	many	TRBV7-2	TRBD1	CASSSVPGQQTSSYNEQFF	TGTGCCAGCAGCTCAGTCCCGGGACAGCAAACGAGCTCCTACAATGAGCAGTTCTTC
TRBJ2-1	-	TRBV15	-	CATSSAPDNEQFF	TGTGCCACCAGCTCGGCGCCAGACAATGAGCAGTTCTTC
TRBJ2-7	-	TRBV6-2/TRBV6-3	TRBD2	CASSYLAGNEQYF	TGTGCCAGCAGTTACCTAGCGGGGAACGAGCAGTACTTC
TRBJ2-1	many	TRBV5-1	-	CASSIGFGADNEQFF	TGCGCCAGCAGCATCGGTTTTGGAGCTGACAATGAGCAGTTCTTC
TRBJ1-6	few	TRBV20-1	TRBD1	CSARDRETAQGYNSPLHF	TGCAGTGCTAGAGATCGGGAAACCGCACAGGGGTATAATTCACCCCTCCACTTT
TRBJ2-2	many	TRBV7-6	TRBD1	CASSETGATGELFF	TGTGCCAGCAGTGAGACAGGGGCAACCGGGGAGCTGTTTTTT
TRBJ2-1	-	TRBV11-2	TRBD2	CASSPTSGLEQFF	TGTGCCAGCAGCCCCACTAGCGGCCTTGAGCAGTTCTTC
TRBJ2-1	-	TRBV9	TRBD2	CASSVAGGPYNEQFF	TGTGCCAGCAGCGTGGCGGGGGGACCCTACAATGAGCAGTTCTTC
TRBJ2-1	few	TRBV19	TRBD2	CASSRTLAGLYNEQFF	TGTGCCAGTAGTCGGACCCTAGCGGGGCTATACAATGAGCAGTTCTTC
TRBJ2-7	-	TRBV20-1	TRBD1	CSARAVTGSVLSGEQYF	TGCAGTGCTAGAGCCGTGACAGGGTCTGTCCTGTCGGGCGAGCAGTACTTC
TRBJ2-1	-	TRBV20-1	TRBD2	CSASASGEHYNEQFF	TGCAGTGCTAGTGCTAGCGGGGAACACTACAATGAGCAGTTCTTC
TRBJ2-3	-	TRBV19	-	CASSIDPGDDTQYF	TGTGCCAGTAGTATAGATCCAGGGGATGATACGCAGTATTTT
TRBJ1-2	many	TRBV7-6	TRBD1	CASSLQGDGYTF	TGTGCCAGCAGCTTACAGGGGGATGGCTACACCTTC
TRBJ2-4	many	TRBV6-2/TRBV6-3	TRBD1	CASQSLNRDRGNIQYF	TGTGCCAGCCAATCACTCAACCGGGACAGGGGAAACATTCAGTACTTC
TRBJ1-2	few	TRBV6-6	TRBD1	CASSYSTDRVNYGYTF	TGTGCCAGCAGTTACTCGACTGACAGGGTGAACTATGGCTACACCTTC
TRBJ1-3	many	TRBV7-9	-	CASSAPDYYSGNTIYF	TGTGCCAGCAGCGCGCCAGACTACTACTCTGGAAACACCATATATTTT
TRBJ1-5	many	TRBV7-9	-	CASSSEGLADQPQHF	TGTGCCAGCAGCTCGGAGGGATTGGCGGATCAGCCCCAGCATTTT
TRBJ2-2	-	TRBV5-1	TRBD2	CASSLPSGFSNTGELFF	TGCGCCAGCAGCTTGCCTAGCGGGTTCTCGAACACCGGGGAGCTGTTTTTT